The present entry profiles one TCR beta chain with its context. The sample comes from a study of lymphopenia after photon versus proton radiotherapy. The CDR3 contains 16 residues. In germline, CDR1 is SGHVS, CDR2 FQNEAQ. V gave up 2 bases and J gave up 3 bases, with 15 bases separating them. Using immunoSEQ multiplex PCR, the repertoire was profiled, and TCRdb retains in-frame clones only, with some absent. The table lists around 16,000 clones, around 85% of them singletons. This material consisted of peripheral blood, taken from a patient treated with proton-based radiotherapy. The chain employs TRBV7-8 and TRBJ2-3; a possible D gene is TRBD1 (6 bases). The receptor comes from an older woman with cholangiocarcinoma. Some clones in this sample may be carry-over from other donors' samples. CDR3 bases: TGTGCCAGCAGCTTACGAGGGGGATCTTCGACAGATACGCAGTATTTT. Its translation is CASSLRGGSSTDTQYF.